The text below deals with one T cell receptor beta chain. In the original analysis: Counts of nucleated cells, estimated from reference gene primer amplification, were obtained. Method: immunoSEQ multiplex PCR; TCRdb's copy keeps in-frame clones and lacks some. V and J calls and clone size are copied from that table; D and trimming were computed from the DNA. Of 45,000 to 55,000 clones in the sample, around 87% were seen once. This entry belongs to a study of blood T cell repertoires in COVID-19. Turning to the study itself: The study drew acute and convalescent COVID-19 samples from the United States, Italy and Spain. T cells, B-cell-depleted T cells, or PBMCs provided the cDNA or gDNA that served as material.

After removal of 5 bases from V and 4 bases from J, the junction contained 7 bases not matched to a gene. Germline-derived CDR1 and CDR2 are SGHVS and FQNEAQ. The CDR3 is 15 residues long. The source is a man aged 50 or older with active COVID-19. Specimen: peripheral blood. The genes are TRBV7-8 and TRBJ2-2, with TRBD1 identical over 7 bases. The DNA for the CDR3 is TGTGCCAGCAGCACCCAGGGGGTGGTCACCGGGGAGCTGTTTTTT. Its translation is CASSTQGVVTGELFF.